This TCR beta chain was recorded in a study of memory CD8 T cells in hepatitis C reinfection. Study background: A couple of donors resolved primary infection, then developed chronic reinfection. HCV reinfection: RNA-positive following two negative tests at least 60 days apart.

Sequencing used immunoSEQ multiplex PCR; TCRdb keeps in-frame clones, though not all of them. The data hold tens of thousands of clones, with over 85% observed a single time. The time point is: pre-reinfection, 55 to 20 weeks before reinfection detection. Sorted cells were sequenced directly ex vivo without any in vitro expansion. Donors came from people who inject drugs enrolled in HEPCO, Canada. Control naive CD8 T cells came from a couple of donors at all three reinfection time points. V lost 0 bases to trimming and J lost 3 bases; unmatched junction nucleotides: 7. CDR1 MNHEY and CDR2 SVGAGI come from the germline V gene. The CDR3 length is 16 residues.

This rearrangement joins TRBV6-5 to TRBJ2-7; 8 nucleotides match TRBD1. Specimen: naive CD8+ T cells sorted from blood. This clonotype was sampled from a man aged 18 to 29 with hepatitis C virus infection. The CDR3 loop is CASSYSRTGLFYEQYF. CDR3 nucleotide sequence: TGTGCCAGCAGTTACTCCCGGACAGGGCTTTTCTACGAGCAGTACTTC.